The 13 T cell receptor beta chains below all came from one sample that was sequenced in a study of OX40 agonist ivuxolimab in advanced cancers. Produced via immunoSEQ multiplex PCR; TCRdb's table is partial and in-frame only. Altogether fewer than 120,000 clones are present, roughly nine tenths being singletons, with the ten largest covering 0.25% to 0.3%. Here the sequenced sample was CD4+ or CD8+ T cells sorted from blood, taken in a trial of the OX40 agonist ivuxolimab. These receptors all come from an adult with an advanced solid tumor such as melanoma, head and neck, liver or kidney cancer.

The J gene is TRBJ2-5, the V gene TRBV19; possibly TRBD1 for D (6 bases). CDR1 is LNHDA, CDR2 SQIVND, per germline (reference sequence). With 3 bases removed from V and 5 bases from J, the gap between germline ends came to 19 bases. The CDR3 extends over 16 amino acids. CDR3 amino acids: CASSIRLQGTRETQYF. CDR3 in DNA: TGTGCCAGTAGTATCCGACTTCAGGGGACCAGGGAGACCCAGTACTTC.

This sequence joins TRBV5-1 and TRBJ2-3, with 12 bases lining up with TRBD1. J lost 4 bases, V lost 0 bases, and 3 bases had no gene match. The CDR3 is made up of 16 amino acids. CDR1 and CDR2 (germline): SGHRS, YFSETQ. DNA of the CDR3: TGCGCCAGCAGCTTGGACGGGACAGGGGGCGCAGATACGCAGTATTTT. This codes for CASSLDGTGGADTQYF.

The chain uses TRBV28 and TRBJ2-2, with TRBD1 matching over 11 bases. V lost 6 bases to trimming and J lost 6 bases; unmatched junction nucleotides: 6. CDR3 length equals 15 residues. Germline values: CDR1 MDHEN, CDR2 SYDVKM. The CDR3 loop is CASSPGGQGAGELFF. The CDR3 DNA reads TGTGCCAGCAGCCCAGGGGGACAGGGGGCCGGGGAGCTGTTTTTT.

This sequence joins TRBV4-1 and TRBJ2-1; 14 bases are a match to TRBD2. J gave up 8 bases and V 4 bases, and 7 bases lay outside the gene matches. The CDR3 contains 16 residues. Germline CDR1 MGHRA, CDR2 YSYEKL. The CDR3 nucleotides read TGCGCCAGCAGCCCTGGACTAGCGGGGGGCCAGGATGAGCAGTTCTTC. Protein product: CASSPGLAGGQDEQFF.

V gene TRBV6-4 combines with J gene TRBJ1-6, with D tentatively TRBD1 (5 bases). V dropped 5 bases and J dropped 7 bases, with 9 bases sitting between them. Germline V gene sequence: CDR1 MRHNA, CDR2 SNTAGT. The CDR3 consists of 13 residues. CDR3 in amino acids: CASSQGLNSPLHF. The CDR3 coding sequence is TGTGCCAGCAGTCAGGGTCTAAATTCACCCCTCCACTTT.

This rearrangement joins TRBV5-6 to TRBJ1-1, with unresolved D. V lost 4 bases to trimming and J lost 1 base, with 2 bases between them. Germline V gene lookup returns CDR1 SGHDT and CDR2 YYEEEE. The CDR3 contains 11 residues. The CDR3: CASSRNTEAFF. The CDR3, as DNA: TGTGCCAGCAGCCGGAACACTGAAGCTTTCTTT.

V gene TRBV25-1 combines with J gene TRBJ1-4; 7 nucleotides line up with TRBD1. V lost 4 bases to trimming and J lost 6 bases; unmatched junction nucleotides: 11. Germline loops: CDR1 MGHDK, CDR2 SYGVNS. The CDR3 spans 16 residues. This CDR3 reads CASSGFYRGGDEKLFF. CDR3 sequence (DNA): TGTGCCAGCAGTGGTTTTTACAGGGGAGGAGATGAAAAACTGTTTTTT.

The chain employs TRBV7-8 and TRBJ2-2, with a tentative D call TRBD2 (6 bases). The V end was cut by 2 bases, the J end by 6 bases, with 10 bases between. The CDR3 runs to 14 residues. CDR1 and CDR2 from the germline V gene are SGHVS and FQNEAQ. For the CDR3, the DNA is TGTGCCAGCAGCTTAAATGGAGGGGCCGGGGAGCTGTTTTTT. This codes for CASSLNGGAGELFF.

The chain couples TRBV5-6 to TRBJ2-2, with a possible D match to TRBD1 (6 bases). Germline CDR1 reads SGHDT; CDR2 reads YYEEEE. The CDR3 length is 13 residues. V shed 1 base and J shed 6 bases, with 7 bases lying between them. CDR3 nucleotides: TGTGCCAGCAGCTTGACAGGGCCCGGGGAGCTGTTTTTT. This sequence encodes CASSLTGPGELFF. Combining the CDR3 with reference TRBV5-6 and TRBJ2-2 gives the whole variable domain DAGVTQSPTHLIKTRGQQVTLRCSPKSGHDTVSWYQQALGQGPQFIFQYYEEEERQRGNFPDRFSGHQFPNYSSELNVNALLLGDSALYLCASSLTGPGELFFGEGSRLTVL.

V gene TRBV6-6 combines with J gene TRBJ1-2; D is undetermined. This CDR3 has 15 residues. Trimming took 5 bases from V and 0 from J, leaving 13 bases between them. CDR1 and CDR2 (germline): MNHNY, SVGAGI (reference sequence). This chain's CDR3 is CASSVTWGANYGYTF. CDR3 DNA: TGTGCCAGCAGTGTCACGTGGGGTGCTAACTATGGCTACACCTTC.

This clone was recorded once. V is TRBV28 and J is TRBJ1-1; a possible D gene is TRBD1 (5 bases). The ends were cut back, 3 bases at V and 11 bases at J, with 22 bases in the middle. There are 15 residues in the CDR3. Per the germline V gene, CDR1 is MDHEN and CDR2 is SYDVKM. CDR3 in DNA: TGTGCCAGCAGTTTGAGACAGTCACCAGGCGTAGGGGCTTTCTTT. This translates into CASSLRQSPGVGAFF.

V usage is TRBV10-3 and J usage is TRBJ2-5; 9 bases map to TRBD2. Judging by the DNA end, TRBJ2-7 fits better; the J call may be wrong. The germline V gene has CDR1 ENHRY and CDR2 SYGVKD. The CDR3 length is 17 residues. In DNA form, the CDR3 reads TGTGCCATCAGTGAGTCGACTGGGCGGGAGGGAATCTACGAGCAGTACTTC. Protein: CAISESTGREGIYEQYF.

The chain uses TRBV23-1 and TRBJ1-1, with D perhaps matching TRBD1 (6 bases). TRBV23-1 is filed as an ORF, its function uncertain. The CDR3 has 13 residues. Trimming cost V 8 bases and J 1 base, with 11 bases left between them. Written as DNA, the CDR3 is TGCGCCAGCTGCGACAGGACGAACACTGAAGCTTTCTTT. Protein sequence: CASCDRTNTEAFF.